This T cell receptor (beta chain) was recorded in a study of blood T cells in healthy people across ages. The CDR3 runs to 14 residues. With 3 bases removed from V and 1 base from J, the gap between germline ends came to 9 bases. Points from the study as a whole: Donor CMV status, an unknown factor, possibly confounded changes in expanded clonotypes.

With each sample, at least 5 micrograms of total RNA were extracted. Details on this clonotype: Its target is unknown.

A second PCR of roughly 7 to 11 cycles used a sample-barcoded 5' primer and a J-beta primer mix. TCRdb reprocessed the 5' RACE reads via MiXCR and lists one record per CDR3 protein. The sample lists about 1.4 million distinct CDR3 sequences, roughly 60% seen once, with over 5% in the top ten. Sequencing input: blood. This chain links TRBV12-3 or TRBV12-4 with TRBJ1-2; D gene ambiguous. This clonotype was obtained from a man between 18 and 35 years old in good health. The DNA of the CDR3 is TGTGCCAGCAGTTTTCTTACATTTAACTATGGCTACACCTTC. Its translation: CASSFLTFNYGYTF.